This T cell receptor (beta chain) came from a study of blood T cell repertoires in COVID-19. Study overall: Samples came from the United States, Italy and Spain, spanning acute and convalescent COVID-19. Sources were T cells, B-cell-depleted T cells, or PBMCs; the material itself was cDNA or gDNA.

The Seattle patients joined while their infection was active and were tracked longitudinally afterward. The germline gives CDR1 SGHRS, CDR2 YFSETQ. V lost 2 bases, J lost 1 base, and 6 bases lay in between. The CDR3 is made up of 14 amino acids. Using immunoSEQ multiplex PCR, the repertoire was profiled, and TCRdb retains in-frame clones only, with some absent. The sample has 270,000 or so clones; 86% are singletons. The chain recombines TRBV5-1 with TRBJ1-4; TRBD1 is a possible D gene (5 bases). The specimen sequenced was peripheral blood. The clonotype comes from a woman aged 25 to 45 with COVID-19, enrolled during active disease. CDR3 sequence: CASSFQGTNEKLFF. DNA for the CDR3: TGCGCCAGCAGCTTCCAGGGAACTAATGAAAAACTGTTTTTT.